A single sample gave rise to the 22 T cell receptor beta chains below, sequenced in a study of blood T cells in healthy people across ages. The second PCR ran roughly 6 to 12 cycles with a sample-barcoded 5' primer and J-beta primers. Via MiXCR, TCRdb re-called the 5' RACE reads, giving one row per CDR3 protein. The profile shows about 780,000 distinct CDR3 sequences, roughly 46% of them singletons. Sequencing was carried out using blood. Receptors originate from an elderly man in good health.

CDR3 sequence: CASSLVDSTEAFF. The CDR3 DNA reads TGCGCCAGCAGCTTGGTTGACAGTACTGAAGCTTTCTTT. The rearrangement links TRBV5-1 to TRBJ1-1; D perhaps matches TRBD1 (5 bases). This CDR3 has 13 amino acids. V dropped 0 bases and J dropped 5 bases, with 8 bases sitting between them. Germline V gene data show CDR1 as SGHRS and CDR2 as YFSETQ.

Only a few counts were recorded for this clonotype. This rearrangement joins TRBV24-1 to TRBJ2-3; D is ambiguous. Looked up from germline, CDR1 is KGHDR and CDR2 is SFDVKD. This CDR3 has 14 amino acids. The V end was cut by 3 bases, the J end by 2 bases, with 8 bases between. CDR3 DNA sequence: TGTGCCACCAGTGATCCAGGCCCCACAGATACGCAGTATTTT. Protein product: CATSDPGPTDTQYF.

As to this clonotype: The junction differs from germline at one of its ends, possibly a read error. The chain carries TRBV4-2 and TRBJ1-6; D not certain. Germline CDR1 is LGHNA and CDR2 is YNFKEQ. CDR3 length equals 14 residues. CDR3 sequence reads: CASSQDGVNPPLHF. The CDR3 nucleotides read TGTGCCAGCAGCCAAGATGGGGTTAATCCACCCCTCCACTTT.

This clonotype turned up a few times. The chain joins TRBV20-1 to TRBJ2-5; D is uncertain. The V end was cut by 0 bases, the J end by 1 base, with 6 bases between. This CDR3 has 13 amino acids. CDR1 and CDR2 from the germline V gene are DFQATT and SNEGSKA (reference sequence). The CDR3 coding sequence is TGCAGTGCTAGAGAGGCGCGCCAAGAGACCCAGTACTTC. This translates into CSAREARQETQYF.

This clonotype was picked up a small number of times. The rearrangement joins TRBV18 to TRBJ2-5, with 9 bases lining up with TRBD2. Germline CDR1 reads KGHSH; CDR2 reads LQKENI. The V and J ends lost 2 bases and 5 bases, in that order; junction bases with no gene match: 9. The CDR3 covers 16 residues. The CDR3 loop is CASSPGLATGRETQYF. In nucleotides, the CDR3 is TGTGCCAGCTCACCAGGACTAGCGACGGGCCGGGAGACCCAGTACTTC.

There are many counts of this clonotype. The CDR3 sequence: CASSRGWTGADYGYTF. The CDR3 region has the DNA TGTGCCAGCAGCAGGGGATGGACAGGGGCTGACTATGGCTACACCTTC. The chain carries TRBV12-3 or TRBV12-4 and TRBJ1-2; 9 positions match TRBD1. The V and J ends lost 6 bases and 3 bases, in that order; junction bases with no gene match: 11. The CDR3 is made up of 16 amino acids.

This chain links TRBV28 with TRBJ1-3; tentative D call: TRBD1 (6 bases). This CDR3 comprises 15 residues. V was trimmed by 10 bases and J by 0 bases, leaving 16 bases between them. Germline values: CDR1 MDHEN, CDR2 SYDVKM. The CDR3: CATGGRASSGNTIYF. The CDR3 DNA is TGTGCCACCGGGGGCAGGGCAAGCTCTGGAAACACCATATATTTT.

CDR3: CASSYQGTQPQHF. In nucleotides, the CDR3 is TGTGCCAGCAGTTACCAGGGAACTCAGCCCCAGCATTTT. J is TRBJ1-5 and V is TRBV6-5; D perhaps matches TRBD1 (5 bases). The V end was cut by 2 bases, the J end by 6 bases, with 8 bases between. This CDR3 comprises 13 residues. Per the germline V gene, CDR1 is MNHEY and CDR2 is SVGAGI.

This clonotype has a handful of counts. The chain uses TRBV2 and TRBJ2-3, with a possible D match to TRBD2 (7 bases). Germline CDR1 and CDR2: SNHLY and FYNNEI. V was pared by 6 bases and J by 3 bases, with 16 bases between. This CDR3 comprises 15 residues. CDR3 in amino acids: CASRGGAGRTDTQYF. Here the CDR3 DNA reads TGTGCCAGCAGGGGGGGGGCAGGAAGGACAGATACGCAGTATTTT.

The chain recombines TRBV10-3 with TRBJ2-7; TRBD2 agrees at 11 bases. Germline CDR1 is ENHRY and CDR2 is SYGVKD. The CDR3 contains 19 residues. V shed 3 bases and J 0 bases; nucleotides not matched to a gene: 13. The CDR3 loop is CAISDRSRLAGGGSYEQYF. The DNA for the CDR3 is TGTGCCATCAGTGACCGAAGTCGTCTAGCGGGGGGCGGCTCCTACGAGCAGTACTTC.

This clonotype was seen only a few times. The rearrangement links TRBV5-1 to TRBJ2-3; 7 bases align to TRBD2. The CDR3 is made up of 18 amino acids. Germline CDR1 and CDR2: SGHRS and YFSETQ. The J segment lost 4 bases and the V segment lost 0 bases, leaving 14 bases of the junction unmatched. For the CDR3, the DNA is TGCGCCAGCAGCTTGGTCGGGCCGGGAGGTGGCGGCGCAGATACGCAGTATTTT. This gives the protein CASSLVGPGGGGADTQYF.

This chain connects TRBV29-1 to TRBJ2-1; maybe TRBD1 (7 bases). This CDR3 comprises 14 residues. Germline lookup yields CDR1 SQVTM and CDR2 ANQGSEA. V was pared by 6 bases and J by 10 bases, with 22 bases between. As DNA, the CDR3 is TGCAGCGTAATTACAGGGGCCTTGGGAGGCGAGCAGTTCTTC. It encodes CSVITGALGGEQFF.

Note on this clonotype: A much larger clone is a single base away; this may be a read error. The rearrangement uses TRBV6-2 or TRBV6-3 and TRBJ2-1, with a possible D match to TRBD2 (6 bases). From germline, CDR1 is MNHEY and CDR2 SVGEGT. This CDR3 spans 13 amino acids. With 8 bases removed from V and 5 bases from J, the gap between germline ends came to 13 bases. The CDR3 spells CASVPGEDNEQFF. The CDR3 DNA follows: TGTGCCAGCGTGCCGGGAGAGGACAATGAGCAGTTCTTC.

The rearrangement links TRBV6-6 to TRBJ2-5; 9 bases are a match to TRBD2. This CDR3 comprises 14 residues. Germline V gene data show CDR1 as MNHNY and CDR2 as SVGAGI (reference sequence). V was clipped by 5 bases and J by 1 base; unmatched bases: 2. CDR3 sequence reads: CASSRLAVQETQYF. The CDR3 DNA is TGTGCCAGCAGTCGACTAGCGGTCCAAGAGACCCAGTACTTC.

Turning to this clonotype: The junction shows a germline mismatch at one end, possibly a read error. The DNA for the CDR3 is TGTGCCAGCAGCTTGAATATTGGGCCGAACACCGGGGAGCTGTTTTTT. Protein product: CASSLNIGPNTGELFF. The gene calls are TRBV5-1 and TRBJ2-2; D is unresolved. The germline V gene has CDR1 SGHRS and CDR2 YFSETQ. The CDR3 contains 16 residues.

This clonotype was seen at least ten times. This chain joins TRBV6-2 or TRBV6-3 and TRBJ2-1, with a tentative D call TRBD2 (6 bases). Germline V gives CDR1 MNHEY, CDR2 SVGEGT. The V gene lost 5 bases and the J gene lost 10 bases, with 12 bases spanning the gap. This CDR3 comprises 12 residues. This CDR3 reads CASSRTGDEQFF. CDR3 nucleotide sequence: TGTGCCAGCAGTCGGACGGGGGACGAGCAGTTCTTC.

Regarding this clonotype: Just one base apart from a much larger clone, this may be a read error. V and J are TRBV5-4 and TRBJ2-3; D is possibly TRBD1 (5 bases). From germline, CDR1 is SGHNT and CDR2 YYREEE (reference sequence). The CDR3 extends over 14 amino acids. CDR3 sequence reads: CASSISTTTDTQNF. The CDR3, as DNA: TGTGCCAGCAGCATCTCGACAACGACAGATACGCAGAATTTT.

Only one count was recorded for this clonotype. The chain carries TRBV2 and TRBJ2-3; TRBD2 aligns across 10 bases. J lost 2 bases, V lost 6 bases, and 2 bases had no gene match. Looked up from germline, CDR1 is SNHLY and CDR2 is FYNNEI. The CDR3 contains 14 residues. CDR3 in DNA: TGTGCCAGCAGACTAGCGGGGCACACAGATACGCAGTATTTT. This sequence encodes CASRLAGHTDTQYF. Full variable domain (rest looked up from reference TRBV2 and TRBJ2-3): EPEVTQTPSHQVTQMGQEVILRCVPISNHLYFYWYRQILGQKVEFLVSFYNNEISEKSEIFDDQFSVERPDGSNFTLKIRSTKLEDSAMYFCASRLAGHTDTQYFGPGTRLTVL.

The chain employs TRBV10-1 and TRBJ2-1, with 10 bases aligning to TRBD2. The CDR3 sequence is 16 residues long. The V segment lost 0 bases and the J segment 5 bases; nucleotides outside the gene matches: 4. Per the germline V gene, CDR1 is WNHNN and CDR2 is SYGVQD (reference sequence). Here the CDR3 reads CASSESASGGHNEQFF. DNA of the CDR3: TGCGCCAGCAGTGAGTCGGCTAGCGGGGGTCACAATGAGCAGTTCTTC.

The V gene is TRBV7-2, the J gene TRBJ2-3, with TRBD2 as a possible D gene (5 bases). This CDR3 comprises 18 residues. The germline V gene encodes CDR1 SGHTA and CDR2 FQGNSA. The V end was cut by 0 bases, the J end by 0 bases, with 16 bases between. The CDR3 coding sequence is TGTGCCAGCAGCTTAGCTCGCAGGAGCGGAACTAGCACAGATACGCAGTATTTT. Amino acids: CASSLARRSGTSTDTQYF. Full variable domain (outside the CDR3, taken from reference TRBV7-2 and TRBJ2-3): GAGVSQSPSNKVTEKGKDVELRCDPISGHTALYWYRQSLGQGLEFLIYFQGNSAPDKSGLPSDRFSAERTGGSVSTLTIQRTQQEDSAVYLCASSLARRSGTSTDTQYFGPGTRLTVL.

V is TRBV9 and J is TRBJ2-1; 11 bases align to TRBD2. Germline V gives CDR1 SGDLS, CDR2 YYNGEE. The CDR3 covers 20 residues. V gave up 6 bases and J gave up 6 bases; unmatched junction bases: 23. The CDR3 DNA sequence: TGTGCCAGCACCGCCGACGGGCTAGCGGGAGGACCGATGGGCTTCAATGAGCAGTTCTTC. Translation gives CASTADGLAGGPMGFNEQFF.

The chain carries TRBV6-5 and TRBJ2-5, with D possibly matching TRBD1 (5 bases). Germline CDR1 reads MNHEY; CDR2 reads SVGAGI. Trimming took off 6 bases at V and 11 bases at J, with 19 bases between the two ends. This CDR3 comprises 13 residues. The CDR3 DNA is TGTGCCAGCAGGCCACAGACAGTAAATGAGCAGTACTTC. This sequence encodes CASRPQTVNEQYF.